This T cell receptor beta chain is from a study of control samples from healthy donors and cancer patients. Germline V CDR1 and CDR2: MRHNA, SNTAGT. J was trimmed by 6 bases and V by 5 bases; bases with no gene match: 5. The CDR3 covers 15 residues. TCRdb's copy holds only in-frame clones and misses some; the assay was immunoSEQ multiplex PCR. The repertoire consists of 68,000 or so clones, with 75% to 85% occurring once and the leading ten covering about a sixth. The source material was blood. The V call is TRBV6-4, the J call TRBJ2-2, with TRBD2 matching over 11 bases. The receptor comes from a man aged 55 to 70 in good health. CDR3 sequence reads: CASSLTSGSPGELFF. DNA for the CDR3: TGTGCCAGCAGTCTTACTAGCGGGAGCCCCGGGGAGCTGTTTTTT.